Listed below are T cell receptor beta chains from one sample, sequenced in a study of blood T cells in healthy people across ages. TCRdb re-called the 5' RACE reads through MiXCR, storing one row per CDR3 protein. The top ten clones hold around 20% of a sample with roughly 790,000 distinct CDR3 sequences, roughly 45% of them seen once. The sequenced sample consisted of blood. The receptors shown here come from a woman aged 55-69 years in good health. Each CDR3 is given with its conserved first and last residue. Each record gives: J gene, clone size, D gene, V gene, CDR3 DNA, CDR3 protein. The D gene is left open where the match is weak. Size tells how often a clone was seen (once, few, many) or the class of an expanded clone, and some rows leave it out.

TRBJ2-2	few	NA	TRBV12-3/TRBV12-4	TGTGCCAGCAGTTTGGGAGTGGAGCTGTTTTTT	CASSLGVELFF
TRBJ1-1	NA	TRBD1	TRBV4-1	TGCGCCAGCAGCCAAGGTGAAGGGACAGGGGACGTTTTCGCTGAAGCTTTCTTT	CASSQGEGTGDVFAEAFF
TRBJ2-3	NA	NA	TRBV6-1	TGTGCCAGCAGTTGGACAGAATCCCTCACAGATACGCAGTATTTT	CASSWTESLTDTQYF
TRBJ1-2	NA	TRBD1	TRBV19	TGTGCCAGTAGTACAGCACTTCTCACGGACAGGAACTATGGCTACACCTTC	CASSTALLTDRNYGYTF
TRBJ2-3	NA	NA	TRBV5-4	TGTGCCAGCAGCTTGGGCCGGGCTAGCGGCACAGATACGCAGTATTTT	CASSLGRASGTDTQYF
TRBJ2-5	few	NA	TRBV21-1	TGTGCCAGCAGCCCCTCTAGGGGGGAAAACCAAGAGACCCAGTACTTC	CASSPSRGENQETQYF
TRBJ2-1	NA	TRBD2	TRBV7-2	TGTGCCAGCAGCTGGGCGGGAGGTCGGTACAGTGAGCAGTTCTTC	CASSWAGGRYSEQFF
TRBJ2-7	many	TRBD1	TRBV6-1	TGTGCCAGCAGTGAAGGGACAGGGGAGTACGAGCAGTACTTC	CASSEGTGEYEQYF
TRBJ2-6	few	NA	TRBV6-5	TGTGCCAGCAGTTACGATCAATCTGGGGCCAACGTCCTGACTTTC	CASSYDQSGANVLTF
TRBJ2-1	few	NA	TRBV3-1	TGTGCCAGCAGCCCGGGACCCCTAAGGCAGTTCTTC	CASSPGPLRQFF
TRBJ1-6	NA	TRBD1	TRBV7-6	TGTGCCAGCAGCCCCAGGGGGGGCTCACCCCTCCACTTT	CASSPRGGSPLHF
TRBJ2-3	NA	NA	TRBV19	TGTGCCAGTAGTGAGAGTCCAGGGTTGGATACGCAGTATTTT	CASSESPGLDTQYF
TRBJ1-1	NA	NA	TRBV4-2	TGTGCCAGCAGTGGGACTGAAGCTTTCTTT	CASSGTEAFF
TRBJ1-2	NA	NA	TRBV7-8	TGTGCCAGCAGCCTCCCCGGGTTGGAAGGCTACACCTTC	CASSLPGLEGYTF
TRBJ2-1	few	NA	TRBV25-1	TGTGCCAGCAGTGGGACCACGGGCTCTAGCCCCAGTATCGGGCAGTTCTTC	CASSGTTGSSPSIGQFF
TRBJ2-7	NA	TRBD2	TRBV7-7	TGTGCTAGCAGCCCCGGGGTAGCGGGAGTAAACGAGCAGTACTTC	CASSPGVAGVNEQYF
TRBJ1-5	NA	TRBD1	TRBV6-2/TRBV6-3	TGTGCCAGCAGTTCTACAGGGGGCTGGAATCAGCCCCAGCATTTT	CASSSTGGWNQPQHF
TRBJ1-2	few	NA	TRBV5-1	TGCGCCAGCAGCGCTGATCCGGGACTCCGGGGCGATGGCTACACCTTC	CASSADPGLRGDGYTF
TRBJ2-3	NA	NA	TRBV7-2	TGTGCCAGCAGCTCCTCCGGACTGAGCACAGATACGCAGTATTTT	CASSSSGLSTDTQYF
TRBJ2-3	NA	TRBD2	TRBV5-1	TGCGCCAGCAGCTTGCCCCTAGCGGGAGAAGGCACAGATACGCAGTATTTT	CASSLPLAGEGTDTQYF
TRBJ2-1	NA	TRBD2	TRBV20-1	TGCAGTGCTAGAGGAGGGGTAGAGCGGGAGACGGTTCAGTTCTTC	CSARGGVERETVQFF
TRBJ2-7	NA	NA	TRBV18	TGTGCCAGCTCACTAACTAGCAGCCACGAGCAGTACTTC	CASSLTSSHEQYF
TRBJ2-5	many	NA	TRBV3-1	TGTGCCAGCAGCCATTACAGGGATGTGCGTGAGACCCAGTACTTC	CASSHYRDVRETQYF
TRBJ2-2	NA	NA	TRBV12-3/TRBV12-4	TGTGCCAGCACCACAGGGTGGGGGGCCAGCACCGGGGAGCTGTTTTTT	CASTTGWGASTGELFF
TRBJ1-5	few	TRBD1	TRBV6-6	TGTGCCAGCAGTTCTCGACAGGGTTTATATCAGCCCCAGCATTTT	CASSSRQGLYQPQHF
TRBJ1-2	few	NA	TRBV28	TGTGCCAGCAGTTTATCCGCCGTAGGGTCCTATGGCTACACCTTC	CASSLSAVGSYGYTF
TRBJ1-6	few	TRBD1	TRBV20-1	TGCAGTGCTAGAGATTACCGGACAGGGACAAATTCACCCCCCCACTTT	CSARDYRTGTNSPPHF
TRBJ1-2	NA	TRBD1	TRBV27	TGTGCCAGCAGTCTGACAGGGGGACATGGCTGCACCTTC	CASSLTGGHGCTF
TRBJ2-7	few	TRBD2	TRBV20-1	TGCAGTGCTAGAGATAGCGGGGGTGCTTCCTACGAGCAGTACTTC	CSARDSGGASYEQYF
TRBJ2-1	NA	NA	TRBV4-3	TGCGCCAGCAGCCAAGATGTGCCCGAGAGGGAGCAGTTCTTC	CASSQDVPEREQFF
TRBJ1-2	NA	TRBD1	TRBV20-1	TGCAGTGCTAGACTCTACCGGGACAGGGGGCACAACTATGGCTACACCTTC	CSARLYRDRGHNYGYTF
TRBJ2-7	NA	TRBD1	TRBV18	TGTGCCGGCTCGCCACCGAAGGGACAGGGTTCCTACGAGCAGTACTTC	CAGSPPKGQGSYEQYF
TRBJ2-2	once	TRBD2	TRBV5-5	TGTGCCAGCAGCTTGATACTACTAGCGGGAGGGCCTGGGGAGCTGTTTTTT	CASSLILLAGGPGELFF
TRBJ2-5	once	NA	TRBV5-1	TGCGCCAGCAAAGCGCCGGAGGGTGTAAGGGAGACCCAGTACTTC	CASKAPEGVRETQYF
TRBJ2-3	NA	TRBD2	TRBV20-1	TGCAGTGCTAGCCCCACTAGCGGGAGGGGGACAGATACGCAGTATTTT	CSASPTSGRGTDTQYF
TRBJ2-7	NA	TRBD1	TRBV27	TGTGCCAGCAGTCAAACAGGGGGAATCTCCTACGAGCAGTACTTC	CASSQTGGISYEQYF
TRBJ1-2	NA	NA	TRBV7-9	TGTGCCAGCAGCCCGACCAATACAGGATTCTATGGCTACACCTTC	CASSPTNTGFYGYTF
TRBJ2-5	few	NA	TRBV28	TGTGCCAGCAGCGTGGAATGGAGCCAAGAGACCCAGTACTTC	CASSVEWSQETQYF
TRBJ2-5	few	TRBD1	TRBV6-6	TGTGCCAGCAGTTCTACCCTCGACAGGGGGCAGGAGACCCAGTACTTC	CASSSTLDRGQETQYF
TRBJ2-4	few	NA	TRBV9	TGTGCCAGCAGCGTAGTCTCAGAGCAGTACTTC	CASSVVSEQYF
TRBJ1-1	NA	NA	TRBV5-1	TGCGCCAGCAGCCTGGTGGTAGGAGGCGGAACTGGCACTGAAGCTTTCTTT	CASSLVVGGGTGTEAFF
TRBJ2-7	NA	NA	TRBV30	TGTGCCTGGAGTGGGGGAGGCCACTACGAGCAGTACTTC	CAWSGGGHYEQYF
TRBJ2-3	NA	NA	TRBV12-3/TRBV12-4	TGTGCCGGCAGTAGGGTCCAAGTGGATGCGCAGTATTTT	CAGSRVQVDAQYF
TRBJ2-1	many	TRBD2	TRBV12-3/TRBV12-4	TGTGCCAGCAGTCTAGCGGGGACCTACAATGAGCAGTTCTTC	CASSLAGTYNEQFF
TRBJ2-7	few	NA	TRBV12-3/TRBV12-4	TGTGCCAGCAGTTCAACCTTTGTAGCCCAGTACTTC	CASSSTFVAQYF
TRBJ2-1	few	NA	TRBV7-6	TGTGCCAGCAGCCGAGGCGGGGTCGGGAACAATGAGCAGTTCTTC	CASSRGGVGNNEQFF
TRBJ2-3	NA	NA	TRBV6-2/TRBV6-3	TGTGCCAGCAGTGCCGCTAGCCGCAGCACAGATACGCAGTATTTT	CASSAASRSTDTQYF
TRBJ1-5	NA	NA	TRBV6-5	TGTGCCAGCAGACAAACAGGATATAGCAATCAGCCCCAGCATTTT	CASRQTGYSNQPQHF
TRBJ1-1	NA	TRBD1	TRBV20-1	TGCAGTGCTAGATCCGACAGGGGGAGGGACACTGAAGCTTTCTTT	CSARSDRGRDTEAFF
TRBJ2-2	many	NA	TRBV29-1	TGCAGCGTTGACACCCAAGGGGGAATGAACACCGGGGAGCTGTTTTTT	CSVDTQGGMNTGELFF
TRBJ2-1	NA	TRBD1	TRBV29-1	TGCAGCGTTGTTGGGGGGACAGGGATCAATCTCTCCTACAATGAGCAGTTCTTC	CSVVGGTGINLSYNEQFF
TRBJ2-5	NA	NA	TRBV20-1	TGCAGTGCTAGATCCGGGGGTCAAGAGACCCAGTACTTC	CSARSGGQETQYF
TRBJ2-1	few	NA	TRBV25-1	TGTGCCAGCAGTGAGGGGGGTTACAATGAGCAGTTCTTC	CASSEGGYNEQFF